These 32 T cell receptor beta chains share one sample of origin, sequenced in a study of OX40 agonist ivuxolimab in advanced cancers. Here immunoSEQ multiplex PCR was the method, and the copy in TCRdb shows in-frame clones only, minus some. This table has around 63,000 clones, 80% to 90% appearing once. Sequencing was performed on CD4+ or CD8+ T cells sorted from blood, taken in a trial of the OX40 agonist ivuxolimab. These receptors were collected from an adult with an advanced solid tumor such as melanoma, head and neck, liver or kidney cancer.

The chain is built from TRBV5-5 and TRBJ1-1; perhaps TRBD1 as D (5 bases). Deletions cut 4 bases from V and 7 bases from J, with 17 bases between. Germline V gene data show CDR1 as SGHKS and CDR2 as YYEKEE (reference sequence). This CDR3 has 14 amino acids. Here the CDR3 DNA reads TGTGCCAGCAGCCCACCCGGGGGTGGCCGTGAAGCTTTCTTT. Translating it yields CASSPPGGGREAFF.

The chain uses TRBV5-1 and TRBJ2-2, with D maybe TRBD2 (7 bases). The germline CDR1 and CDR2 sequences are SGHRS and YFSETQ. Trimming cost V 4 bases and J 4 bases, with 17 bases left between them. The CDR3 is 16 amino acids. The CDR3 DNA follows: TGCGCCAGCAGCCCACTCGGGGGGCGCGGCACCGGGGAGCTGTTTTTT. It codes for CASSPLGGRGTGELFF. Combining the CDR3 with reference TRBV5-1 and TRBJ2-2 gives the whole variable domain KAGVTQTPRYLIKTRGQQVTLSCSPISGHRSVSWYQQTPGQGLQFLFEYFSETQRNKGNFPGRFSGRQFSNSRSEMNVSTLELGDSALYLCASSPLGGRGTGELFFGEGSRLTVL.

The chain is built from TRBV7-2 and TRBJ2-7; 7 bases fit TRBD2. Losses at the gene ends were 5 bases for V and 1 base for J; bases not matched to a gene: 5. The length of the CDR3 is 14 residues. Germline CDR1 is SGHTA and CDR2 is FQGNSA. CDR3 in DNA: TGTGCCAGCAGCCGCGGGGGTGGATCCTACGAGCAGTACTTC. Translation: CASSRGGGSYEQYF. The full variable domain, rest sourced from reference TRBV7-2 and TRBJ2-7, is GAGVSQSPSNKVTEKGKDVELRCDPISGHTALYWYRQSLGQGLEFLIYFQGNSAPDKSGLPSDRFSAERTGGSVSTLTIQRTQQEDSAVYLCASSRGGGSYEQYFGPGTRLTVT.

The CDR3 sequence: CASSMGLAGRSYEQYF. DNA of the CDR3: TGTGCCAGTAGTATGGGACTAGCGGGCCGCTCCTACGAGCAGTACTTC. The rearrangement joins TRBV19 to TRBJ2-7; 12 bases are shared with TRBD2. Trimming took 3 bases from V and 0 from J; bases not matched to a gene: 3. Per the germline V gene, CDR1 is LNHDA and CDR2 is SQIVND (reference sequence). The length of the CDR3 is 16 residues.

The chain uses TRBV6-5 and TRBJ1-3; no clear D gene. The CDR3 is 12 amino acids. CDR1 MNHEY and CDR2 SVGAGI come from the germline V gene. Trimming shortened V by 4 bases and J by 4 bases, and 5 bases separated the two germline ends. The CDR3 DNA follows: TGTGCCAGCAGTTCAGGAGGAAACACCATATATTTT. Protein sequence: CASSSGGNTIYF.

V gene TRBV15 combines with J gene TRBJ1-5; a possible D gene is TRBD1 (5 bases). The CDR3 is 15 residues long. Germline loops: CDR1 LNHNV, CDR2 YYDKDF (reference sequence). V lost 0 bases and J 6 bases, leaving 12 bases between the germline ends. CDR3 DNA sequence: TGTGCCACCAGCAGAGAAGGGGAGGGGTTTCAGCCCCAGCATTTT. This codes for CATSREGEGFQPQHF. The full variable domain, with the rest looked up from reference TRBV15 and TRBJ1-5, is DAMVIQNPRYQVTQFGKPVTLSCSQTLNHNVMYWYQQKSSQAPKLLFHYYDKDFNNEADTPDNFQSRRPNTSFCFLDIRSPGLGDTAMYLCATSREGEGFQPQHFGDGTRLSIL.

The genes are TRBV19 and TRBJ2-3; 7 nucleotides align to TRBD2. In germline, CDR1 is LNHDA, CDR2 SQIVND (reference sequence). V shed 6 bases and J 2 bases; nucleotides not matched to a gene: 8. The CDR3 has 15 residues. The CDR3 loop is CASRRGRLFTDTQYF. As DNA, the CDR3 is TGTGCCAGTAGGCGGGGGAGGCTCTTCACAGATACGCAGTATTTT.

This clone was found once. V is TRBV5-1 and J is TRBJ1-2; D remains ambiguous. Germline assignment: CDR1 SGHRS and CDR2 YFSETQ. CDR3 size: 14 residues. V was trimmed by 4 bases and J by 0 bases, leaving 10 bases between them. Here the CDR3 DNA reads TGCGCCAGCAGCCCAGGCTTTTCTAACTATGGCTACACCTTC. Amino acids: CASSPGFSNYGYTF.

The J gene is TRBJ2-7, the V gene TRBV5-1; D uncertain. The CDR3 is made up of 11 amino acids. V shed 1 base and J shed 6 bases, with 5 bases lying between them. Germline V gene data show CDR1 as SGHRS and CDR2 as YFSETQ. The DNA for the CDR3 is TGCGCCAGCAGCTTGAGAGGCGAGCAGTACTTC. Protein: CASSLRGEQYF. The full variable domain, its missing parts supplied by reference TRBV5-1 and TRBJ2-7, is KAGVTQTPRYLIKTRGQQVTLSCSPISGHRSVSWYQQTPGQGLQFLFEYFSETQRNKGNFPGRFSGRQFSNSRSEMNVSTLELGDSALYLCASSLRGEQYFGPGTRLTVT.

The chain links TRBV27 to TRBJ2-3; D gene uncertain. This CDR3 is built from 13 residues. Trimming pared 5 bases from V and 2 bases from J, leaving 8 bases between. Germline lookup yields CDR1 MNHEY and CDR2 SMNVEV (reference sequence). DNA of the CDR3: TGTGCCAGCAGTCTGTTAGACACAGATACGCAGTATTTT. It codes for CASSLLDTDTQYF.

The V gene is TRBV5-1, the J gene TRBJ2-1, with no clear D. V was trimmed by 5 bases and J by 7 bases, leaving 19 bases between them. The CDR3 consists of 15 residues. Germline loops: CDR1 SGHRS, CDR2 YFSETQ. This CDR3 reads CASRRDLTLPNEQFF. The CDR3 DNA is TGCGCCAGCAGAAGGGATTTAACCCTGCCTAATGAGCAGTTCTTC.

The chain uses TRBV28 and TRBJ1-5; no firm D call. CDR1 is MDHEN and CDR2 is SYDVKM in the germline V gene. Trimming stripped 3 bases from V and 5 bases from J, with 14 bases between. The CDR3 loop spans 15 amino acids. CDR3 protein: CASSFERRTYQPQHF. In DNA form, the CDR3 reads TGTGCCAGCAGTTTTGAACGGCGAACGTATCAGCCCCAGCATTTT.

In its sample, this clone was seen a few times. The chain is built from TRBV19 and TRBJ2-2, with 9 nucleotides matching TRBD2. Germline lookup yields CDR1 LNHDA and CDR2 SQIVND (reference sequence). The CDR3 is 14 amino acids. Trimming at V came to 3 bases and at J to 4 bases, leaving 0 bases not matched to a gene. The CDR3 DNA is TGTGCCAGTAGTATGCGGGAGGGCACCGGGGAGCTGTTTTTT. Protein sequence: CASSMREGTGELFF.

The J gene is TRBJ1-5, the V gene TRBV18; D remains ambiguous. The CDR3 has 13 amino acids. Deletions cut 5 bases from V and 5 bases from J, with 10 bases between. Germline V gene data show CDR1 as KGHSH and CDR2 as LQKENI. Written as DNA, the CDR3 is TGTGCCAGCTCAGAGATTATACATCAGCCCCAGCATTTT. Its translation is CASSEIIHQPQHF. Together with reference TRBV18 and TRBJ1-5, the CDR3 gives the full variable domain: NAGVMQNPRHLVRRRGQEARLRCSPMKGHSHVYWYRQLPEEGLKFMVYLQKENIIDESGMPKERFSAEFPKEGPSILRIQQVVRGDSAAYFCASSEIIHQPQHFGDGTRLSIL.

The V and J genes are TRBV7-3 and TRBJ1-2; weak D call: TRBD1 (5 bases). Per germline, CDR1 SGHTA and CDR2 FQGTGA. V lost 5 bases, J lost 2 bases, and 12 bases lay in between. This CDR3 has 14 amino acids. The CDR3 sequence is CASSPTGGNYGYTF. The CDR3 DNA reads TGTGCCAGCAGCCCAACTGGGGGAAACTATGGCTACACCTTC.

The chain joins TRBV23-1 to TRBJ1-5, with D unclear. TRBV23-1 is labeled an ORF, and its function is uncertain. V was clipped by 0 bases and J by 0 bases, with 9 bases between them. The CDR3 has 16 residues. CDR3 in amino acids: CASSQSYKYSNQPQHF. CDR3 nucleotide sequence: TGCGCCAGCAGTCAATCTTACAAGTATAGCAATCAGCCCCAGCATTTT.

The chain employs TRBV28 and TRBJ2-2; 7 bases match TRBD2. V lost 3 bases and J lost 7; bases outside the gene matches: 8. Looked up from germline, CDR1 is MDHEN and CDR2 is SYDVKM. The CDR3 covers 15 residues. CDR3 residues: CASSFGRERIGELFF. The CDR3 bases are TGTGCCAGCAGTTTCGGGCGGGAGAGGATCGGGGAGCTGTTTTTT. Supplemented by reference TRBV28 and TRBJ2-2, the full variable domain reads DVKVTQSSRYLVKRTGEKVFLECVQDMDHENMFWYRQDPGLGLRLIYFSYDVKMKEKGDIPEGYSVSREKKERFSLILESASTNQTSMYLCASSFGRERIGELFFGEGSRLTVL.

V gene TRBV5-6 combines with J gene TRBJ2-7; D gene uncertain. Germline V lookup: CDR1 SGHDT, CDR2 YYEEEE. This CDR3 is 16 amino acids long. With 0 bases removed from V and 2 bases from J, the gap between germline ends came to 15 bases. CDR3 sequence: CASSLGFGDQTYEQYF. CDR3 sequence (DNA): TGTGCCAGCAGCTTGGGTTTTGGCGACCAAACCTACGAGCAGTACTTC.

The chain carries TRBV5-8 and TRBJ1-5; TRBD1 is a possible D gene (5 bases). The CDR3 covers 17 residues. Deletions cut 5 bases from V and 1 base from J, with 19 bases between. Germline assignment: CDR1 SGHTS and CDR2 YDEGEE. The CDR3 region is CASRQNEGGDSNQPQHF. The CDR3, as DNA: TGTGCCAGCAGACAAAACGAGGGAGGGGACAGCAATCAGCCCCAGCATTTT.

V usage is TRBV4-1 and J usage is TRBJ1-5, with D possibly matching TRBD1 (5 bases). V was shortened by 4 bases and J by 3 bases, with 10 bases between the two germline ends. The CDR3 totals 14 residues. Germline V gene data show CDR1 as MGHRA and CDR2 as YSYEKL. Here the CDR3 DNA reads TGCGCCAGCAGCCCCCGGGACCCCAATCAGCCCCAGCATTTT. It encodes CASSPRDPNQPQHF.

Comment on this clone: Compared with germline, one end of the junction differs, possibly owing to a read error. V and J are TRBV6-6 and TRBJ1-2; 7 bases map to TRBD1. The germline gives CDR1 MNHNY, CDR2 SVGAGI (reference sequence). This CDR3 has 15 residues. Here the CDR3 DNA reads TGTGCCAGCAGTTCCCTCCCCGGGACAGCCTATCGCTACACCTTC. Encoded protein: CASSSLPGTAYRYTF.

This chain links TRBV20-1 with TRBJ2-7; D could derive from TRBD1 or TRBD2 (5 bases each). There are 11 residues in the CDR3. Germline CDR1 reads DFQATT; CDR2 reads SNEGSKA (reference sequence). The CDR3 DNA is TGCAGGACCGGTGGGGGATACGAGCAGTACTTC. Amino acid sequence: CRTGGGYEQYF.

The chain links TRBV7-9 to TRBJ2-5, with 7 bases identical to TRBD1. The CDR3 loop spans 16 amino acids. Germline values: CDR1 SEHNR, CDR2 FQNEAQ (reference sequence). With V trimmed by 5 bases and J by 0 bases, 9 bases remained unmatched. The CDR3 coding sequence is TGTGCCAGCAGCCCGAGGGGGCGCATTTACCAAGAGACCCAGTACTTC. Translated, it gives CASSPRGRIYQETQYF.

The CDR3 loop is CASSLIGPNTEAFF. The CDR3, as DNA: TGTGCCAGCAGCTTGATTGGCCCGAACACTGAAGCTTTCTTT. V is TRBV5-4 and J is TRBJ1-1, with D hard to call. The CDR3 consists of 14 residues. Germline CDR1 reads SGHNT; CDR2 reads YYREEE (reference sequence). V lost 1 base and J 1 base, leaving 8 bases between the germline ends.

V usage is TRBV6-1 and J usage is TRBJ1-1, with a tentative D call TRBD1 (5 bases). V was cut by 6 bases and J by 1 base, with 12 bases left in between. Germline-derived CDR1 and CDR2 are MNHNS and SASEGT. The CDR3 has 14 residues. The CDR3 protein is CASREGLWNTEAFF. CDR3 sequence (DNA): TGTGCCAGCAGGGAGGGACTATGGAACACTGAAGCTTTCTTT.

The V gene is TRBV5-1, the J gene TRBJ2-7; 7 bases line up with TRBD1. After removal of 4 bases from V and 1 base from J, the junction contained 2 bases not matched to a gene. This CDR3 is built from 13 residues. Per germline, CDR1 SGHRS and CDR2 YFSETQ. The CDR3 loop is CASSAQGSYEQYF. The CDR3 bases are TGCGCCAGCAGCGCACAGGGGTCCTACGAGCAGTACTTC.

The V gene is TRBV6-6, the J gene TRBJ2-3; perhaps TRBD1 as D (5 bases). V lost 2 bases, J lost 0 bases, and 9 bases lay in between. Germline V gene lookup returns CDR1 MNHNY and CDR2 SVGAGI (reference sequence). CDR3 length equals 15 residues. The CDR3, as DNA: TGTGCCAGCAGTTACCCGGCAGGGAGCACAGATACGCAGTATTTT. It codes for CASSYPAGSTDTQYF.

The chain carries TRBV7-3 and TRBJ1-1; D is unclear. There are 15 residues in the CDR3. V dropped 2 bases and J dropped 1 base, with 11 bases sitting between them. Germline V gene data show CDR1 as SGHTA and CDR2 as FQGTGA. In DNA form, the CDR3 reads TGTGCCAGCAGCTTAGGCGGTGCGACGAACACTGAAGCTTTCTTT. Protein sequence: CASSLGGATNTEAFF.

V and J are TRBV4-2 and TRBJ2-7, with 11 bases fitting TRBD1. In germline, CDR1 is LGHNA, CDR2 YNFKEQ. J was trimmed by 3 bases and V by 1 base; bases with no gene match: 2. This CDR3 has 15 amino acids. The CDR3 DNA reads TGTGCCAGCAGCCAAGTCGGGACAGGGGGCTACGAGCAGTACTTC. Protein product: CASSQVGTGGYEQYF.

V is TRBV7-3 and J is TRBJ2-1; the match to TRBD2 covers 13 bases. The V and J ends lost 2 bases and 7 bases, in that order; junction bases with no gene match: 5. Germline CDR1 is SGHTA and CDR2 is FQGTGA. The CDR3 loop spans 16 amino acids. In nucleotides, the CDR3 is TGTGCCAGCAGCTTACTTGGACTAGCGGGAGCTAATGAGCAGTTCTTC. Encoded protein: CASSLLGLAGANEQFF. The full variable domain, completed using reference TRBV7-3 and TRBJ2-1, is GAGVSQTPSNKVTEKGKYVELRCDPISGHTALYWYRQSLGQGPEFLIYFQGTGAADDSGLPNDRFFAVRPEGSVSTLKIQRTERGDSAVYLCASSLLGLAGANEQFFGPGTRLTVL.

This clone was seen just once. The chain recombines TRBV2 with TRBJ1-5; D not resolved. Trimming took off 4 bases at V and 7 bases at J, with 14 bases between the two ends. The V gene's germline CDR1 is SNHLY and CDR2 FYNNEI. CDR3 length: 14 residues. CDR3: CASSAEREEQPQHF. The CDR3 DNA is TGTGCCAGCAGTGCGGAAAGGGAGGAGCAGCCCCAGCATTTT.

The chain couples TRBV5-1 to TRBJ2-7; perhaps TRBD2 as D (5 bases). Germline-derived CDR1 and CDR2 are SGHRS and YFSETQ. V lost 2 bases and J 3 bases, leaving 9 bases between the germline ends. This CDR3 comprises 13 residues. The CDR3 DNA reads as TGCGCCAGCAGCTTTGGAGGCTTCTACGAGCAGTACTTC. Amino acid sequence: CASSFGGFYEQYF.